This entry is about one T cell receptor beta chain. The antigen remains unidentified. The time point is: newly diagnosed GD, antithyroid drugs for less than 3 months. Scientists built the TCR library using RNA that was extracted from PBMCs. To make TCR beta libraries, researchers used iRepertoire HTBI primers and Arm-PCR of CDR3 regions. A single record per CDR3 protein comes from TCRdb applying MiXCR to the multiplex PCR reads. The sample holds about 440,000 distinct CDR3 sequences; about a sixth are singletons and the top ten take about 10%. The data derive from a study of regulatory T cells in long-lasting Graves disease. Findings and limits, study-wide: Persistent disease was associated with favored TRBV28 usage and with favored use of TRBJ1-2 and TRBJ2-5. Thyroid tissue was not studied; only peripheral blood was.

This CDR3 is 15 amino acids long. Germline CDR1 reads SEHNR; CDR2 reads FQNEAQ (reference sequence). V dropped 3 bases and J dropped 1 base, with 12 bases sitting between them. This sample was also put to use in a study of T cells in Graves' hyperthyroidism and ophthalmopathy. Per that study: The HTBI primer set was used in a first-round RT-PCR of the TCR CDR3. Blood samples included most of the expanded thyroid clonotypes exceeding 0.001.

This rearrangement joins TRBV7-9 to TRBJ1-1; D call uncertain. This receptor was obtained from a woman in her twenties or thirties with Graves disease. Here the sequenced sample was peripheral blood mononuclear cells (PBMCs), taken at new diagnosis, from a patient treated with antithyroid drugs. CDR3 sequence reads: CASSFSNRGNTEAFF. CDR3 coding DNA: TGTGCCAGCAGCTTTTCAAACCGGGGGAACACTGAAGCTTTCTTT.